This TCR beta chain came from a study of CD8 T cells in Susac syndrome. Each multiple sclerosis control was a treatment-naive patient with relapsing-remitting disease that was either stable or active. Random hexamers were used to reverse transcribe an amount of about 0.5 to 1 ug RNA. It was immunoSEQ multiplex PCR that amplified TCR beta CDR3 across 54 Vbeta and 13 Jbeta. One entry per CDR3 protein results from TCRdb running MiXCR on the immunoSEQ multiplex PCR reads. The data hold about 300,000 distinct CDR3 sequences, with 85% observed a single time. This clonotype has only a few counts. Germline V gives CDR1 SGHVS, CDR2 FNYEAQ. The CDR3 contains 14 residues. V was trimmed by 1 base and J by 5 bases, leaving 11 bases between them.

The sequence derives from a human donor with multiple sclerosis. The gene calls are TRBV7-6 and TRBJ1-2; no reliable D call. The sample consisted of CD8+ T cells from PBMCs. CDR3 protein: CASSLGGRDYGYTF. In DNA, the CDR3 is TGTGCCAGCAGCTTAGGGGGAAGAGATTATGGCTACACCTTC.